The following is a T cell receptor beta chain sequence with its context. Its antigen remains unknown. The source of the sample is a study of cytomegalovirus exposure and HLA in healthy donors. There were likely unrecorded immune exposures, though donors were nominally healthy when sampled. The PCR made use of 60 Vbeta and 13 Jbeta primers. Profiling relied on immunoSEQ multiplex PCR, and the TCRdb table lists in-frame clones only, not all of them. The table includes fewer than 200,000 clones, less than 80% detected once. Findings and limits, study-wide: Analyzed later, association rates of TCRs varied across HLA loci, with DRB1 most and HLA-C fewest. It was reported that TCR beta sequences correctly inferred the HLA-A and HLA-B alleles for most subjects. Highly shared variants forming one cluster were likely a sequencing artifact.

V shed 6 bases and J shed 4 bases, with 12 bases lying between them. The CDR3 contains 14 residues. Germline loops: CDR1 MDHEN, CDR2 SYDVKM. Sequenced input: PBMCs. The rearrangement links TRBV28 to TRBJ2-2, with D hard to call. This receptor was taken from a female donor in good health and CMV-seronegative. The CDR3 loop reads CASSSYSGTGELFF. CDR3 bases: TGTGCCAGCAGCAGCTACTCGGGCACCGGGGAGCTGTTTTTT.